This TCR beta chain was retrieved from a study of T cell changes during pregnancy in multiple sclerosis. CDR3 length: 15 amino acids. Germline trimming cut 2 bases from V and 3 bases from J; bases unmatched to any gene: 6. Per the germline V gene, CDR1 is MNHNY and CDR2 is SVGAGI (reference sequence). This table comes from immunoSEQ multiplex PCR, and its TCRdb copy is limited to in-frame clones, with some not included. The data hold over 45,000 clones, with 85% to 90% observed a single time. Here the sequenced sample was peripheral blood, taken in the first trimester of pregnancy. The sequence was collected from a female donor with multiple sclerosis, enrolled in a pregnancy study. The genes are TRBV6-6 and TRBJ1-2, with 7 bases matching TRBD1. CDR3 amino acids: CASSYVSTGDYGYTF. The DNA of the CDR3 is TGTGCCAGCAGTTACGTCTCCACAGGGGACTATGGCTACACCTTC.